The text below deals with one T cell receptor beta chain. Its antigen is undetermined. This specimen comes from a study of monozygotic twins with inflammatory bowel disease. Findings and limits, study-wide: Among IBD patients, TCRbeta diversity (inverse Simpson) was lower than in healthy co-twins.

Per the germline V gene, CDR1 is SGHRS and CDR2 is YFSETQ. The CDR3 sequence is 14 residues long. TCRdb processed the 5' RACE reads again and assigns one entry to each CDR3 protein, with no DNA. This repertoire includes 150,000 to 200,000 distinct CDR3 sequences. V is TRBV5-1 and J is TRBJ1-5. This TCR was sampled from a human donor with ulcerative colitis or Crohn's disease, or a healthy co-twin of an affected twin (not recorded which). Sequenced input: blood. CDR3 region: CASSPGGVNQPQHF.